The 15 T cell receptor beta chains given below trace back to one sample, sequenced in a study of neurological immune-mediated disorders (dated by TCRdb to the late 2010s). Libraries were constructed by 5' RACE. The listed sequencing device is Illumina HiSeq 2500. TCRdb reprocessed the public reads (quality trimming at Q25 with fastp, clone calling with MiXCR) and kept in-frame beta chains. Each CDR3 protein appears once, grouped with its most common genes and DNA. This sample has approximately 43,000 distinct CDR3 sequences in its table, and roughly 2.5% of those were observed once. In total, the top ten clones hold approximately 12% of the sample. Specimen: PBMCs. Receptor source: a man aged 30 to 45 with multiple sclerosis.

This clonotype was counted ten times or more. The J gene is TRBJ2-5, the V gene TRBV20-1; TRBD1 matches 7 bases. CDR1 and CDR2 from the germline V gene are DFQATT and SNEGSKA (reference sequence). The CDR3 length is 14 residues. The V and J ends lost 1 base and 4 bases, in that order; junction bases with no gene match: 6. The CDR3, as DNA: TGCAGTGCTAGAGCCGGGACAGCGGCAGAGACCCAGTACTTC. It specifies CSARAGTAAETQYF.

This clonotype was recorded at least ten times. CDR3 coding DNA: TGTGCCAGCAGTGATAGCGGATTTCTCCACTTT. Residues: CASSDSGFLHF. This sequence joins TRBV25-1 and TRBJ1-6; unclear D gene. Germline V gene data show CDR1 as MGHDK and CDR2 as SYGVNS. The CDR3 sequence is 11 residues long. The V end lost 3 bases, the J end lost 16 bases, and 10 bases lay between the germline ends.

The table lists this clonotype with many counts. For the CDR3, the DNA is TGTGCCAGCAGCCGGGACACCGGCGTCGCCGGGGAGCTGTTTTTT. Its protein is CASSRDTGVAGELFF. The rearrangement joins TRBV7-7 to TRBJ2-2, with D maybe TRBD1 (6 bases). The CDR3 loop spans 15 amino acids. The germline gives CDR1 SSHAT, CDR2 FNYEAQ (reference sequence). V was trimmed by 5 bases and J by 6 bases, leaving 16 bases between them.

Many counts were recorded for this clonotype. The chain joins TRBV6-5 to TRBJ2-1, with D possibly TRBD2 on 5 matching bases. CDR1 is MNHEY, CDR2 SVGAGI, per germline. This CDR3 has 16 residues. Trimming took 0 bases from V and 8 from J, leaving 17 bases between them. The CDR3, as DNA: TGTGCCAGCAGTTACTCGAAAGCGGACCCACCCTATGAGCAGTTCTTC. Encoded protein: CASSYSKADPPYEQFF.

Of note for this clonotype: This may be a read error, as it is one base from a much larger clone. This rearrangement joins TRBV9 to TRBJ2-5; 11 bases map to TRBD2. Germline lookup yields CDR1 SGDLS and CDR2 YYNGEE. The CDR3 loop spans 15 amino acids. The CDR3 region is CASSPGTSGPENQYF. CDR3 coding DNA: TGTGCCAGCAGCCCAGGGACTAGCGGTCCAGAGAACCAGTACTTC.

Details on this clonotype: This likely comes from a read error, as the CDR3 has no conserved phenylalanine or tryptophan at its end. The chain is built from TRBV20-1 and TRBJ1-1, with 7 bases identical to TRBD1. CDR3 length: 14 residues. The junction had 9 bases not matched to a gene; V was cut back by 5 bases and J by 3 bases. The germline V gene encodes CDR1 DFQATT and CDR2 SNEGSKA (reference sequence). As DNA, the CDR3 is TGCAGTGCTTCAGCAGGGGGTAAAGACACTGAAGCTTTCAAT. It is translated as CSASAGGKDTEAFN.

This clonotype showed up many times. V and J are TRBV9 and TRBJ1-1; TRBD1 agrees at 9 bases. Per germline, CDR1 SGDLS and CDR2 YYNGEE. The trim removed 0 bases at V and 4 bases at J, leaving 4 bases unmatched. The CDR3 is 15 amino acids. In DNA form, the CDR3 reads TGTGCCAGCAGCGTAGGGAACAGGGGGCTCACTGAAGCTTTCTTT. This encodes CASSVGNRGLTEAFF.

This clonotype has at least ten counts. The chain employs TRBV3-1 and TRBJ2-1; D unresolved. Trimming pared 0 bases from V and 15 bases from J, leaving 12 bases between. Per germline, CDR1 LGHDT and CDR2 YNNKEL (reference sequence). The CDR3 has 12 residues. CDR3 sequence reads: CASSQDRSFLFF. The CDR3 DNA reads TGTGCCAGCAGCCAAGATCGGAGCTTTCTGTTCTTC.

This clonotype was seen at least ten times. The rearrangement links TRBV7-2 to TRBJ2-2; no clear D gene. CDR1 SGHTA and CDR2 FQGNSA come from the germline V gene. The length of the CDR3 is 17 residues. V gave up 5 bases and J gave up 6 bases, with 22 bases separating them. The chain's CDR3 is CASSPAWPGGNAGELFF. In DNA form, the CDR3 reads TGTGCCAGCAGCCCGGCGTGGCCAGGCGGAAATGCCGGGGAGCTGTTTTTT.

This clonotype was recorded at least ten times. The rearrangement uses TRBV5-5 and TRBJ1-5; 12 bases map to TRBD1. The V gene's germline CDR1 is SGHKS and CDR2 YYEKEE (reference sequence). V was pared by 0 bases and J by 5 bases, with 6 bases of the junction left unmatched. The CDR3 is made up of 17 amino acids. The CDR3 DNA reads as TGTGCCAGCAGCTTGGCCGGGACAGGGGGCTTCGATCAGCCCCAGCATTTT. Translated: CASSLAGTGGFDQPQHF. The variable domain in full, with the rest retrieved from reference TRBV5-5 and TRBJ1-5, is DAGVTQSPTHLIKTRGQQVTLRCSPISGHKSVSWYQQVLGQGPQFIFQYYEKEERGRGNFPDRFSARQFPNYSSELNVNALLLGDSALYLCASSLAGTGGFDQPQHFGDGTRLSIL.

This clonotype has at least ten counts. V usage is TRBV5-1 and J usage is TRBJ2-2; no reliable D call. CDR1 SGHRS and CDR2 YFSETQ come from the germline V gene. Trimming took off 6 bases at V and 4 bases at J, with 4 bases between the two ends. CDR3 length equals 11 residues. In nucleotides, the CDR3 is TGCGCCAGCAAAATCACCGGGGAGCTGTTTTTT. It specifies CASKITGELFF.

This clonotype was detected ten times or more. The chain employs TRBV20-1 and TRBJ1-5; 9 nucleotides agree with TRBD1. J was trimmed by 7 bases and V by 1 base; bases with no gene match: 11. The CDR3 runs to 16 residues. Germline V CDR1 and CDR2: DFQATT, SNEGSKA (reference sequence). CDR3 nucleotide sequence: TGCAGTGCTAGAGTGTCGGGACAGGGTTTAGGACAGCCCCAGCATTTT. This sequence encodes CSARVSGQGLGQPQHF.

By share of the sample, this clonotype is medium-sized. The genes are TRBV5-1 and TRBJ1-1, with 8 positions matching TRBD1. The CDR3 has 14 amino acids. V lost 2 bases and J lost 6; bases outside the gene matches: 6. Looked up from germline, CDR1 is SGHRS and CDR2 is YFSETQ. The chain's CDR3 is CASSFRDRGAEAFF. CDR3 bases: TGCGCCAGCAGCTTCAGAGACAGGGGCGCTGAAGCTTTCTTT.

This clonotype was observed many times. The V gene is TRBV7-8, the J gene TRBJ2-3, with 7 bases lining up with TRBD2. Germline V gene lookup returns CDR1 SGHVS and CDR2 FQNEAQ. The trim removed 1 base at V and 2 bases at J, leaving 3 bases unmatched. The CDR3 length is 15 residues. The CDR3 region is CASSLEGLITDTQYF. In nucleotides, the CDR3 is TGTGCCAGCAGCTTAGAGGGACTAATCACAGATACGCAGTATTTT.

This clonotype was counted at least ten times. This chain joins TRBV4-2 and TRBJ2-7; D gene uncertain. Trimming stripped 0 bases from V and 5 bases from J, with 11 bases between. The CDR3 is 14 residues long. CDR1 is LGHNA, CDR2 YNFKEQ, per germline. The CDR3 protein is CASSQEEGTDEQYF. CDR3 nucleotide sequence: TGTGCCAGCAGCCAAGAAGAAGGCACGGACGAGCAGTACTTC.